The next 28 T cell receptor beta chains were all read from a single sample in a study of early T cells in non-severe SARS-CoV-2 infection. TCRdb used MiXCR to reprocess the 5' RACE reads, holding one entry per CDR3 protein. The sample includes more than 65,000 distinct CDR3 sequences, about an eighth seen only once; the top ten take 2.7%. The specimen was whole blood, collected at baseline. These receptors came from an adult who was a healthcare worker with PCR-confirmed SARS-CoV-2 infection or an uninfected control (not recorded which).

V usage is TRBV12-3 or TRBV12-4 and J usage is TRBJ1-3; D gene uncertain. The CDR3 contains 13 residues. V lost 5 bases and J 1 base, leaving 6 bases between the germline ends. CDR3 sequence reads: CASSLPSGNTIYF. The CDR3 nucleotides are TGTGCCAGCAGTCTCCCTTCTGGAAACACCATATATTTT.

This chain joins TRBV10-3 and TRBJ1-1; a possible D gene is TRBD1 (6 bases). In germline, CDR1 is ENHRY, CDR2 SYGVKD. CDR3 length: 14 amino acids. Trimming shortened V by 0 bases and J by 7 bases, and 12 bases separated the two germline ends. CDR3 in amino acids: CAISESIGGVEAFF. The CDR3 DNA reads TGTGCCATCAGTGAGTCGATCGGGGGCGTTGAAGCTTTCTTT.

There are a few counts of this clonotype. The CDR3 loop reads CASSPKETQYF. CDR3 DNA sequence: TGTGCCAGCTCACCAAAAGAGACCCAGTACTTC. The rearrangement joins TRBV18 to TRBJ2-5; D remains unclear. The CDR3 is 11 amino acids. V was clipped by 2 bases and J by 3 bases, with 1 base between them. Germline-derived CDR1 and CDR2 are KGHSH and LQKENI.

J is TRBJ1-5 and V is TRBV4-1; D not resolved. The CDR3 is 13 amino acids. Trimming removed 4 bases from V and 8 bases from J, with 12 bases in between. CDR1 is MGHRA and CDR2 is YSYEKL in the germline V gene. This CDR3 is CASSPLPSEPQHF. The CDR3 DNA follows: TGCGCCAGCAGCCCTCTCCCCTCTGAGCCCCAGCATTTT.

This clonotype was seen only a few times. The J gene is TRBJ2-2, the V gene TRBV9; no clear D gene. CDR1 SGDLS and CDR2 YYNGEE come from the germline V gene. The ends were cut back, 3 bases at V and 1 base at J, with 4 bases in the middle. The CDR3 is 13 residues long. CDR3 sequence reads: CASSGENTGELFF. The DNA of the CDR3 is TGTGCCAGCAGCGGGGAGAACACCGGGGAGCTGTTTTTT.

The chain employs TRBV11-2 and TRBJ1-1, with D possibly being TRBD1 (6 bases). CDR3 length: 16 amino acids. Germline CDR1 is SGHAT and CDR2 is FQNNGV. The V gene lost 1 base and the J gene lost 3 bases, with 15 bases spanning the gap. The CDR3 region is CASSLGSWTAYTEAFF. The CDR3 nucleotides are TGTGCCAGCAGCTTAGGGTCCTGGACAGCCTACACTGAAGCTTTCTTT.

The chain combines TRBV2 with TRBJ1-4; D uncertain. There are 14 residues in the CDR3. The V gene lost 7 bases and the J gene lost 1 base, with 10 bases spanning the gap. CDR1 is SNHLY, CDR2 FYNNEI, per germline. The CDR3: CASTLEGTNEKLFF. The CDR3, as DNA: TGTGCCAGCACCTTAGAAGGAACTAATGAAAAACTGTTTTTT.

This clonotype has just a few counts. This chain uses TRBV7-3 with TRBJ2-1; 11 bases are shared with TRBD2. Trimming took 3 bases from V and 3 from J; bases not matched to a gene: 1. This CDR3 has 15 residues. Germline CDR1 reads SGHTA; CDR2 reads FQGTGA. The DNA for the CDR3 is TGTGCCAGCAGCTTCACTAGCGGGGGCTACAATGAGCAGTTCTTC. Translated, it gives CASSFTSGGYNEQFF.

J is TRBJ2-1 and V is TRBV28; D remains unclear. V lost 3 bases, J lost 9 bases, and 12 bases lay in between. CDR1 and CDR2 (germline): MDHEN, SYDVKM. The CDR3 is 13 residues long. The CDR3 nucleotides are TGTGCCAGCAGTTTGGGGAATCCTGGTGAGCAGTTCTTC. The encoded protein is CASSLGNPGEQFF.

In its sample, this clonotype was seen many times. The chain combines TRBV7-9 with TRBJ2-2; TRBD1 matches 8 bases. CDR1 and CDR2 (germline): SEHNR, FQNEAQ (reference sequence). The ends lost 2 bases at V and 13 bases at J; junction bases unmatched: 3. CDR3 length: 12 amino acids. The CDR3 nucleotides read TGTGCCAGCAGCTTATTCGACAGGGGGCTGTTTTTT. It encodes CASSLFDRGLFF.

In nucleotides, the CDR3 is TGTGCCAGCGGGACGGGACAGGGAAGGGCCGGGGAGCTGTTTTTT. This codes for CASGTGQGRAGELFF. This chain connects TRBV7-2 to TRBJ2-2; 9 bases line up with TRBD1. Germline V gene lookup returns CDR1 SGHTA and CDR2 FQGNSA. V lost 8 bases to trimming and J lost 6 bases; unmatched junction nucleotides: 10. The CDR3 runs 15 residues.

This clonotype was seen repeatedly, ten times or more. The rearrangement links TRBV5-1 to TRBJ1-1, with D uncertain. The CDR3 length is 16 residues. V gave up 3 bases and J gave up 0 bases, with 15 bases separating them. From germline, CDR1 is SGHRS and CDR2 YFSETQ. CDR3 sequence reads: CASSSEGGGMNTEAFF. The CDR3 DNA is TGCGCCAGCAGCTCGGAAGGAGGCGGAATGAACACTGAAGCTTTCTTT.

The rearrangement joins TRBV20-1 to TRBJ2-3; D gene unclear. The germline V gene has CDR1 DFQATT and CDR2 SNEGSKA (reference sequence). This CDR3 has 13 amino acids. Trimming left V 2 bases short and J 2 bases short, with 8 bases between. The CDR3 coding sequence is TGCAGTGCTAGACCAGGTTTCACAGATACGCAGTATTTT. Its translation is CSARPGFTDTQYF.

The chain is built from TRBV6-5 and TRBJ1-3; 9 positions agree with TRBD1. Germline CDR1 reads MNHEY; CDR2 reads SVGAGI. This CDR3 contains 16 residues. Unmatched junction bases numbered 10, after V lost 4 bases and J lost 6 bases. The CDR3 reads CASSSHRGPTENTIYF. Here the CDR3 DNA reads TGTGCCAGCAGTTCTCACAGGGGGCCTACTGAAAACACCATATATTTT.

Only a few counts were recorded for this clonotype. The V call is TRBV5-6, the J call TRBJ1-2; the D is unclear. This CDR3 has 15 amino acids. V lost 2 bases and J lost 0, with 11 bases in between. Germline V gene sequence: CDR1 SGHDT, CDR2 YYEEEE. The CDR3 loop reads CASSFGARPNYGYTF. The CDR3 nucleotides are TGTGCCAGCAGCTTTGGTGCCAGACCTAACTATGGCTACACCTTC.

The V call is TRBV29-1, the J call TRBJ1-2; D possibly corresponds to TRBD1 (6 bases). The CDR3 is made up of 14 amino acids. CDR1 and CDR2 (germline): SQVTM, ANQGSEA. Trimming shortened V by 3 bases and J by 8 bases, and 19 bases separated the two germline ends. The chain's CDR3 is CSVEPDSYGLGYTF. The DNA of the CDR3 is TGCAGCGTTGAGCCGGACAGCTATGGCTTGGGCTACACCTTC.

This clonotype has more than one count but fewer than ten. The chain links TRBV29-1 to TRBJ2-3; no definite D call. From germline, CDR1 is SQVTM and CDR2 ANQGSEA. Trimming removed 4 bases at V and 4 bases at J, with 12 bases between. This CDR3 spans 13 amino acids. CDR3 sequence reads: CSVAVHGADTQYF. CDR3 bases: TGCAGCGTTGCAGTTCATGGAGCAGATACGCAGTATTTT.

V and J are TRBV24-1 and TRBJ2-1; 7 positions agree with TRBD1. Germline assignment: CDR1 KGHDR and CDR2 SFDVKD. J lost 4 bases, V lost 4 bases, and 3 bases had no gene match. CDR3 length: 14 residues. The CDR3: CATSDSDRYNEQFF. The DNA for the CDR3 is TGTGCCACCAGTGACTCGGACAGGTACAATGAGCAGTTCTTC.

There are many counts of this clonotype. V usage is TRBV12-3 or TRBV12-4 and J usage is TRBJ1-2; weak D call: TRBD1 (5 bases). This CDR3 contains 14 residues. Trimming left V 3 bases short and J 2 bases short, with 10 bases between. CDR3 in DNA: TGTGCCAGCAGTTTGGAGGGACCCAACTATGGCTACACCTTC. It specifies CASSLEGPNYGYTF.

V usage is TRBV20-1 and J usage is TRBJ2-3, with D perhaps assigned TRBD1 or TRBD2 (5 bases each). The V end was cut by 0 bases, the J end by 4 bases, with 14 bases between. The CDR3 runs to 15 residues. CDR1 DFQATT and CDR2 SNEGSKA come from the germline V gene (reference sequence). The CDR3 bases are TGCAGTGCTAGAGATGGTTCCGGGGCGGCAGATACGCAGTATTTT. This translates into CSARDGSGAADTQYF.

V usage is TRBV11-2 and J usage is TRBJ2-7; TRBD1 matches 9 bases. Germline V gives CDR1 SGHAT, CDR2 FQNNGV. The CDR3 is made up of 14 amino acids. The junction had 10 bases not matched to a gene; V was cut back by 8 bases and J by 5 bases. The CDR3: CASPPGQGEDEQYF. Written as DNA, the CDR3 is TGTGCCAGCCCGCCGGGACAGGGCGAAGACGAGCAGTACTTC.

This clonotype was counted at least ten times. DNA of the CDR3: TGTGCCAGCTCACCTATTCAAGGATCCTACAATGAGCAGTTCTTC. The encoded protein is CASSPIQGSYNEQFF. The chain couples TRBV18 to TRBJ2-1; no clear D. CDR1 KGHSH and CDR2 LQKENI come from the germline V gene. V lost 3 bases and J lost 1, with 10 bases in between. The CDR3 has 15 amino acids. Based on the CDR3 plus reference TRBV18 and TRBJ2-1, the full variable domain is NAGVMQNPRHLVRRRGQEARLRCSPMKGHSHVYWYRQLPEEGLKFMVYLQKENIIDESGMPKERFSAEFPKEGPSILRIQQVVRGDSAAYFCASSPIQGSYNEQFFGPGTRLTVL.

J is TRBJ1-2 and V is TRBV20-1; 9 bases match TRBD1. Losses at the gene ends were 3 bases for V and 0 bases for J; bases not matched to a gene: 5. CDR1 DFQATT and CDR2 SNEGSKA come from the germline V gene (reference sequence). The CDR3 consists of 15 residues. DNA of the CDR3: TGCAGTGCTAGGGGCCGGACAGGGGCTAACTATGGCTACACCTTC. Translation: CSARGRTGANYGYTF.

In this sample, this clonotype turned up many times. The chain links TRBV7-8 to TRBJ2-1; D not resolved. CDR1 and CDR2 from the germline V gene are SGHVS and FQNEAQ. V was trimmed by 4 bases and J by 9 bases, leaving 10 bases between them. The CDR3 contains 12 residues. The CDR3 region has the DNA TGTGCCAGCAGCTCTCTGGTTATTGAGCAGTTCTTC. Its translation is CASSSLVIEQFF.

This clonotype was counted at least ten times. The rearrangement uses TRBV14 and TRBJ2-1; 12 nucleotides align to TRBD2. The CDR3 runs 16 residues. J lost 2 bases, V lost 4 bases, and 3 bases had no gene match. Per the germline V gene, CDR1 is SGHDN and CDR2 is FVKESK. CDR3 DNA sequence: TGTGCCAGCAGCCCTCTAGCGGGGGGGGCCTACAATGAGCAGTTCTTC. Translated, it gives CASSPLAGGAYNEQFF.

This chain uses TRBV12-3 or TRBV12-4 with TRBJ2-1, with TRBD2 as a possible D gene (6 bases). Deletions cut 3 bases from V and 0 bases from J, with 12 bases between. The CDR3 sequence is 16 residues long. CDR3: CASSFISGGSYNEQFF. In DNA, the CDR3 is TGTGCCAGCAGTTTTATCTCCGGGGGCTCCTACAATGAGCAGTTCTTC.

In its sample, this clonotype was seen a few times. The chain recombines TRBV6-1 with TRBJ1-2, with TRBD1 identical over 9 bases. Germline values: CDR1 MNHNS, CDR2 SASEGT. V lost 7 bases, J lost 4 bases, and 4 bases stayed unmatched. CDR3 length: 13 amino acids. Written as DNA, the CDR3 is TGTGCCAGCATAGGGACAGGGCGCTATGGCTACACCTTC. As protein: CASIGTGRYGYTF.

The rearrangement links TRBV29-1 to TRBJ1-1, with D possibly matching TRBD1 (6 bases). The ends were cut back, 7 bases at V and 8 bases at J, with 17 bases in the middle. The CDR3 covers 12 residues. Germline-derived CDR1 and CDR2 are SQVTM and ANQGSEA. CDR3: CSARNRASEAFF. Here the CDR3 DNA reads TGCAGCGCAAGAAACAGGGCCTCCGAAGCTTTCTTT.